Listed here is a single TCR beta chain. The record originates from a study of blood T cell repertoires in COVID-19. Overall study: T cells, B-cell-depleted T cells, or PBMCs provided the cDNA or gDNA that served as material.

Looked up from germline, CDR1 is SGHNT and CDR2 is YYREEE (reference sequence). The CDR3 is 15 residues long. The V and J ends lost 4 bases and 4 bases, in that order; junction bases with no gene match: 10. TCRdb's table, derived via immunoSEQ multiplex PCR, lists solely in-frame clones and lacks some. The table has around 250,000 clones, around nine tenths seen once; the top ten hold 10%. Sequenced material: peripheral blood. This sequence was found in a woman between 70 and 85 years old with COVID-19, enrolled during active disease. The chain carries TRBV5-4 and TRBJ2-7, with 8 bases that match TRBD1. CDR3: CASSPGQGVSYEQYF. CDR3 nucleotide sequence: TGTGCCAGCAGCCCCGGACAGGGCGTGAGTTACGAGCAGTACTTC. The full variable domain, in which reference TRBV5-4 and TRBJ2-7 provide the parts outside the CDR3, is ETGVTQSPTHLIKTRGQQVTLRCSSQSGHNTVSWYQQALGQGPQFIFQYYREEENGRGNFPPRFSGLQFPNYSSELNVNALELDDSALYLCASSPGQGVSYEQYFGPGTRLTVT.